The rows below give T cell receptor beta chains drawn from one sample of a study of shared clonotypes between healthy human individuals. Assay: immunoSEQ multiplex PCR; the TCRdb copy retains only in-frame clones and omits some. The data contain approximately 1.5 million clones, around 98.5% of them singletons. Sequencing used naive CD4+ T cells sorted from blood. All receptors come from a man under 40 in good health. CDR3s leave out the opening cysteine and the closing phenylalanine or tryptophan. Clone size is given for some rows only: seen once, a few or many times, or a class if the clone is expanded.

j_call: TRBJ1-4; clone_size: .; v_call: TRBV5-5; cdr3_aa: ASSLGGIEKLF
j_call: TRBJ2-7; clone_size: .; v_call: TRBV11-3; cdr3_aa: ASSLDSATSYEQY
j_call: TRBJ2-1; clone_size: .; v_call: TRBV19; cdr3_aa: ASSIPSGTYNEQF
j_call: TRBJ2-7; clone_size: .; v_call: TRBV28; cdr3_aa: ASSPLLGEQY
j_call: TRBJ2-1; clone_size: .; v_call: TRBV5-1; cdr3_aa: ASSLVQGGNEQF
j_call: TRBJ2-3; clone_size: .; v_call: TRBV7-2; cdr3_aa: ASSLVAGEAQY
j_call: TRBJ1-2; clone_size: .; v_call: TRBV4-1; cdr3_aa: ASSQETEIYYGYT
j_call: TRBJ1-5; clone_size: .; v_call: TRBV6-1; cdr3_aa: ASSETGQGKGNQPQH
j_call: TRBJ2-1; clone_size: .; v_call: TRBV19; cdr3_aa: ASNLLPGKVNEQF
j_call: TRBJ2-7; clone_size: .; v_call: TRBV6-5; cdr3_aa: ASSYSIQTAEQY
j_call: TRBJ2-7; clone_size: .; v_call: TRBV7-2; cdr3_aa: ASSTSATGVDEQY
j_call: TRBJ2-5; clone_size: .; v_call: TRBV5-5; cdr3_aa: ASSLATQETQY
j_call: TRBJ2-1; clone_size: .; v_call: TRBV28; cdr3_aa: ASRGLAGDEQF
j_call: TRBJ1-5; clone_size: .; v_call: TRBV7-8; cdr3_aa: ASSFGVSNQPQH
j_call: TRBJ2-7; clone_size: .; v_call: TRBV28; cdr3_aa: ASTGRGMGSYEQY
j_call: TRBJ2-7; clone_size: .; v_call: TRBV28; cdr3_aa: ASSFHAGVISGEQY
j_call: TRBJ2-2; clone_size: .; v_call: TRBV28; cdr3_aa: ASSPFPLGELF
j_call: TRBJ2-1; clone_size: .; v_call: TRBV9; cdr3_aa: ASSAQGGSSYNEQF
j_call: TRBJ2-7; clone_size: .; v_call: TRBV5-6; cdr3_aa: ASSLRLAGDYEQY
j_call: TRBJ1-1; clone_size: .; v_call: TRBV28; cdr3_aa: ASSLSGGGNTEAF
j_call: TRBJ2-7; clone_size: .; v_call: TRBV27; cdr3_aa: ASSSQGGQLPYEQY
j_call: TRBJ2-7; clone_size: .; v_call: TRBV11-2; cdr3_aa: ASSLGQGDSYEQY
j_call: TRBJ2-5; clone_size: .; v_call: TRBV30; cdr3_aa: AWSLGRKETQY
j_call: TRBJ2-4; clone_size: .; v_call: TRBV11-2; cdr3_aa: ASSPHRGSIQY
j_call: TRBJ1-2; clone_size: .; v_call: TRBV4-3; cdr3_aa: ASSQGGNYGYT
j_call: TRBJ2-1; clone_size: .; v_call: TRBV14; cdr3_aa: ASSQKPGGLNYNEQF
j_call: TRBJ2-2; clone_size: .; v_call: TRBV7-2; cdr3_aa: ASSFSRGRNTGELF
j_call: TRBJ1-1; clone_size: .; v_call: TRBV9; cdr3_aa: ASSVGFENAVEAF
j_call: TRBJ1-3; clone_size: .; v_call: TRBV4-3; cdr3_aa: ASSQEWLRQGNTIY
j_call: TRBJ2-1; clone_size: .; v_call: TRBV28; cdr3_aa: ASSYSGSLNNEQF
j_call: TRBJ2-5; clone_size: .; v_call: TRBV5-4; cdr3_aa: ASSPRLAGSQETQY
j_call: TRBJ1-1; clone_size: once; v_call: TRBV6-6; cdr3_aa: ASSWQGSWDTEAF
j_call: TRBJ2-5; clone_size: .; v_call: TRBV6-5; cdr3_aa: ASSYSGGQTQY